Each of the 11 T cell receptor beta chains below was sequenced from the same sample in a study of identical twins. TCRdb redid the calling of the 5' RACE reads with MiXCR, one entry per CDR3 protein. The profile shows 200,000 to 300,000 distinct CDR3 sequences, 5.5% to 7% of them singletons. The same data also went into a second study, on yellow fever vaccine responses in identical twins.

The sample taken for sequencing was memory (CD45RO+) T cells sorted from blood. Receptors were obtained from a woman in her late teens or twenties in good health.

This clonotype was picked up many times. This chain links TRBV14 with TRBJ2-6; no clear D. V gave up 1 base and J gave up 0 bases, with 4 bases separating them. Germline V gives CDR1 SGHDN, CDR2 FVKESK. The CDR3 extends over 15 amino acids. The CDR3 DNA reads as TGTGCCAGCAGCCAAGGGGGCTCTGGGGCCAACGTCCTGACTTTC. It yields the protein CASSQGGSGANVLTF. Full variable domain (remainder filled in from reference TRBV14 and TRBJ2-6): EAGVTQFPSHSVIEKGQTVTLRCDPISGHDNLYWYRRVMGKEIKFLLHFVKESKQDESGMPNNRFLAERTGGTYSTLKVQPAELEDSGVYFCASSQGGSGANVLTFGAGSRLTVL.

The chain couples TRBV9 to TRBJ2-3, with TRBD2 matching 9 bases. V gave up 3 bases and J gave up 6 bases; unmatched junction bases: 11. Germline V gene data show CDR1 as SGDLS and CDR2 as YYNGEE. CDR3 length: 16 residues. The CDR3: CASSALLASGGDTQYF. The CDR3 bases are TGTGCCAGCAGCGCCCTTCTCGCCAGCGGGGGGGATACGCAGTATTTT.

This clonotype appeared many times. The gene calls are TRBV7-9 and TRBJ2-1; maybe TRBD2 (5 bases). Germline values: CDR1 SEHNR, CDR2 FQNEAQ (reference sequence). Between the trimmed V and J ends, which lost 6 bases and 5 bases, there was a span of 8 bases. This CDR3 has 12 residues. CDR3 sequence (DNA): TGTGCCAGCAGTTTGCGGGACAATGAGCAGTTCTTC. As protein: CASSLRDNEQFF.

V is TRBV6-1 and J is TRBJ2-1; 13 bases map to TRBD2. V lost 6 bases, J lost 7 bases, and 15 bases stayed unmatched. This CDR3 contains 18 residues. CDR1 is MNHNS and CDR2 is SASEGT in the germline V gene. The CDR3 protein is CASSGASGLAGVQNEQFF. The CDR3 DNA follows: TGTGCCAGCAGCGGGGCATCAGGACTAGCGGGAGTTCAGAATGAGCAGTTCTTC.

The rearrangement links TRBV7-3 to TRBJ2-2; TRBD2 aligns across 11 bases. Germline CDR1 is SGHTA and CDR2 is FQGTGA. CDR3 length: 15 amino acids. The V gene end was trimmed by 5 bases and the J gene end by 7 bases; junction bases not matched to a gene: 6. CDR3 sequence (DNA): TGTGCCAGCAGCCCTGATAGCGGGAGGGGCGGGGAGCTGTTTTTT. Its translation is CASSPDSGRGGELFF.

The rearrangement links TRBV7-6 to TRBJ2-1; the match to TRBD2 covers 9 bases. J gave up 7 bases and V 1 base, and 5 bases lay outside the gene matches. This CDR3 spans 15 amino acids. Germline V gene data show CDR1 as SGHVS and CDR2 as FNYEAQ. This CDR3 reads CASSLGGGAGNEQFF. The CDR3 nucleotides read TGTGCCAGCAGCTTAGGCGGGGGGGCCGGGAATGAGCAGTTCTTC.

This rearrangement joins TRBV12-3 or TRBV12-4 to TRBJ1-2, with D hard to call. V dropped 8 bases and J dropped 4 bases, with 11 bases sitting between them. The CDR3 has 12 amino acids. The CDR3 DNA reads TGTGCCAGCGAACTAGTAGGCTATGGCTACACCTTC. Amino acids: CASELVGYGYTF.

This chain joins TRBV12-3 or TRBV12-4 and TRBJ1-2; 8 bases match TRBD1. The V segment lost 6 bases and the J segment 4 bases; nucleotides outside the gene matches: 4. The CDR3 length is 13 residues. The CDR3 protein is CASRRTGTYGYTF. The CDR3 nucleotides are TGTGCCAGCAGACGGACAGGGACCTATGGCTACACCTTC.

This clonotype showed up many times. Written as DNA, the CDR3 is TGCAGTGCTAGAAGACAGGGGGGAAACACCGGGGAGCTGTTTTTT. Translation gives CSARRQGGNTGELFF. J is TRBJ2-2 and V is TRBV20-1; 9 nucleotides align to TRBD1. The CDR3 covers 15 residues. Germline V gene sequence: CDR1 DFQATT, CDR2 SNEGSKA (reference sequence). The trim removed 2 bases at V and 2 bases at J, leaving 3 bases unmatched.

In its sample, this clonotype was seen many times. The chain's CDR3 is CATGYGGSYEQYF. The CDR3 nucleotides read TGTGCCACCGGTTACGGGGGGTCCTACGAGCAGTACTTC. The chain joins TRBV24-1 to TRBJ2-7; TRBD2 aligns across 7 bases. The CDR3 runs 13 residues. The V and J ends lost 9 bases and 1 base, in that order; junction bases with no gene match: 5. CDR1 and CDR2 from the germline V gene are KGHDR and SFDVKD.

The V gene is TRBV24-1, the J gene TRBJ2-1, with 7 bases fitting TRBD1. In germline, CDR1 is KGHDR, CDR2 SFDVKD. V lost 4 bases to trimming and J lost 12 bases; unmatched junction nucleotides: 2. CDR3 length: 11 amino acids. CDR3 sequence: CATSETGRQFF. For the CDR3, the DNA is TGTGCCACCAGTGAGACAGGGCGGCAGTTCTTC.